The T cell receptor beta chain described here comes from a study of T cells in Graves' hyperthyroidism and ophthalmopathy. With regard to this clonotype: What it binds is unknown.

Study-level results: In the analysis, a 13 V-J model separated ophthalmopathy from stable hyperthyroidism.

TCR beta CDR3 sequences were amplified from RNA transcripts. The primer set for the first-round RT-PCR of the TCR CDR3 was HTBI. Via MiXCR, TCRdb re-called the multiplex PCR reads, giving one row per CDR3 protein. The sample lists about 380,000 distinct CDR3 sequences, approximately 15% occurring once. Preceding any ophthalmopathy symptoms, the blood sample dates from first hyperthyroidism diagnosis. Fresh peripheral blood, around 10 ml of it, supplied the PBMCs. The ends lost 5 bases at V and 4 bases at J; junction bases unmatched: 7. Germline-derived CDR1 and CDR2 are MNHNS and SASEGT. The CDR3 runs 16 residues.

The receptor was derived from a man between 25 and 39 years old with Graves' hyperthyroidism that later progressed to Graves' ophthalmopathy. The gene calls are TRBV6-1 and TRBJ2-3; TRBD2 matches 12 bases. Sequencing used blood. The CDR3 loop is CASSPSGGAGADTQYF. For the CDR3, the DNA is TGTGCCAGCAGTCCTAGCGGGGGGGCCGGGGCAGATACGCAGTATTTT.